Listed below are T cell receptor beta chains from one sample, sequenced in a study of T cell responses to AZD1222 COVID-19 vaccine. Method: immunoSEQ multiplex PCR; TCRdb's copy keeps in-frame clones and lacks some. This table has roughly 150,000 clones, 88% appearing once. The material sequenced was peripheral blood, taken after recovery from COVID-19. Receptors originate from an adult who had recovered from COVID-19. CDR3s include the opening cysteine and the closing phenylalanine or tryptophan. A D gene is named only where the DNA matches it firmly. Size is omitted from some rows. Given values are once, few, many or a class for expanded clones.

clone_size: NA
j_call: TRBJ1-1
v_call: TRBV29-1
d_call: NA
cdr3_aa: CSVAFGTLRGAFF
cdr3_nt: TGCAGCGTTGCCTTTGGGACATTGAGAGGAGCTTTCTTT

clone_size: NA
j_call: TRBJ1-3
v_call: TRBV12-3/TRBV12-4
d_call: NA
cdr3_aa: CASSLSTGNTIYF
cdr3_nt: TGTGCCAGCAGTTTATCGACTGGAAACACCATATATTTT

clone_size: NA
j_call: TRBJ1-1
v_call: TRBV11-1
d_call: NA
cdr3_aa: CASSLESRGETEAFF
cdr3_nt: TGTGCCAGCAGCTTAGAGTCCCGCGGAGAGACTGAAGCTTTCTTT

clone_size: once
j_call: TRBJ2-1
v_call: TRBV3-1/TRBV3-2
d_call: NA
cdr3_aa: CASSQATQVGNEQFF
cdr3_nt: TGTGCCAGCAGCCAAGCTACCCAGGTGGGTAATGAGCAGTTCTTC

clone_size: NA
j_call: TRBJ2-7
v_call: TRBV4-3
d_call: NA
cdr3_aa: CASSQEPGPYEQYF
cdr3_nt: TGCGCCAGCAGCCAAGAACCGGGGCCCTACGAGCAGTACTTC

clone_size: NA
j_call: TRBJ2-7
v_call: TRBV2
d_call: NA
cdr3_aa: CASSGKTAFSYEQYF
cdr3_nt: TGTGCCAGCAGTGGAAAAACAGCCTTCTCCTACGAGCAGTACTTC

clone_size: NA
j_call: TRBJ1-1
v_call: TRBV7-8
d_call: NA
cdr3_aa: CASSPIGRDTEAFF
cdr3_nt: TGTGCCAGCAGCCCAATTGGTCGGGACACTGAAGCTTTCTTT

clone_size: NA
j_call: TRBJ2-3
v_call: TRBV6-1
d_call: TRBD1
cdr3_aa: CASSVIYRGQTDTQYF
cdr3_nt: TGTGCCAGCAGTGTTATTTACAGGGGGCAAACAGATACGCAGTATTTT

clone_size: NA
j_call: TRBJ1-4
v_call: TRBV5-6
d_call: TRBD1
cdr3_aa: CASSLWDRPNEKLFF
cdr3_nt: TGTGCCAGCAGCTTGTGGGACAGACCGAATGAAAAACTGTTTTTT

clone_size: NA
j_call: TRBJ1-6
v_call: TRBV10-2
d_call: NA
cdr3_aa: CASSESGTLNYNSPLHF
cdr3_nt: TGCGCCAGCAGTGAGTCCGGGACCCTAAACTATAATTCACCCCTCCACTTT

clone_size: NA
j_call: TRBJ2-7
v_call: TRBV27
d_call: TRBD2
cdr3_aa: CASSLLAGGSYEQYF
cdr3_nt: TGTGCCAGCAGTCTACTAGCGGGAGGGTCCTACGAGCAGTACTTC

clone_size: NA
j_call: TRBJ1-5
v_call: TRBV28
d_call: TRBD1
cdr3_aa: CASSLSPGGMGNQPQHF
cdr3_nt: TGTGCCAGCAGTTTGTCTCCAGGGGGTATGGGCAATCAGCCCCAGCATTTT

clone_size: NA
j_call: TRBJ1-1
v_call: TRBV6-5
d_call: TRBD1
cdr3_aa: CASSTQGDTEAFF
cdr3_nt: TGTGCCAGCAGTACCCAGGGGGACACTGAAGCTTTCTTT

clone_size: NA
j_call: TRBJ1-5
v_call: TRBV27
d_call: NA
cdr3_aa: CASSLAVSNQPQHF
cdr3_nt: TGTGCCAGCAGTTTGGCGGTTAGCAATCAGCCCCAGCATTTT

clone_size: NA
j_call: TRBJ1-2
v_call: TRBV27
d_call: TRBD1
cdr3_aa: CASSLSSGGAYGYTF
cdr3_nt: TGTGCCAGCAGTTTATCGTCAGGGGGCGCTTATGGCTACACCTTC

clone_size: NA
j_call: TRBJ1-1
v_call: TRBV29-1
d_call: NA
cdr3_aa: CSVDRVEAFF
cdr3_nt: TGCAGCGTTGATCGCGTGGAAGCTTTCTTT

clone_size: NA
j_call: TRBJ1-2
v_call: TRBV19
d_call: NA
cdr3_aa: CASSMTHGGYTF
cdr3_nt: TGTGCCAGTAGTATGACCCACGGGGGCTACACCTTC

clone_size: NA
j_call: TRBJ2-7
v_call: TRBV6-5
d_call: NA
cdr3_aa: CASSYGELNEQYF
cdr3_nt: TGTGCCAGCAGTTACGGGGAGCTAAACGAGCAGTACTTC

clone_size: NA
j_call: TRBJ2-3
v_call: TRBV24-1
d_call: NA
cdr3_aa: CATSDFGQGMGTQYF
cdr3_nt: TGTGCCACCAGTGATTTCGGCCAGGGGATGGGTACGCAGTATTTT

clone_size: NA
j_call: TRBJ1-4
v_call: TRBV3-1/TRBV3-2
d_call: TRBD1
cdr3_aa: CASSQQGAGEKLFF
cdr3_nt: TGTGCCAGCAGCCAACAGGGGGCGGGTGAAAAACTGTTTTTT

clone_size: NA
j_call: TRBJ1-3
v_call: TRBV5-6
d_call: TRBD1
cdr3_aa: CASSSSRQGAGNTIYF
cdr3_nt: TGTGCCAGCAGCTCTTCCCGACAGGGGGCTGGAAACACCATATATTTT

clone_size: NA
j_call: TRBJ2-3
v_call: TRBV7-9
d_call: TRBD1
cdr3_aa: CASSQGGRGADTQYF
cdr3_nt: TGTGCCAGCAGCCAAGGGGGCAGGGGCGCAGATACGCAGTATTTT

clone_size: NA
j_call: TRBJ1-1
v_call: TRBV6-5
d_call: TRBD1
cdr3_aa: CASSPTGGGPGAFF
cdr3_nt: TGTGCCAGCAGCCCGACAGGGGGAGGTCCTGGAGCTTTCTTT

clone_size: NA
j_call: TRBJ2-3
v_call: TRBV24-1
d_call: NA
cdr3_aa: CATSAGGWGDTQYF
cdr3_nt: TGTGCCACCAGTGCCGGCGGATGGGGAGATACGCAGTATTTT

clone_size: NA
j_call: TRBJ2-1
v_call: TRBV6-6
d_call: TRBD2
cdr3_aa: CASSYGGGTVNEQFF
cdr3_nt: TGTGCCAGCAGTTACGGCGGGGGAACTGTCAATGAGCAGTTCTTC

clone_size: once
j_call: TRBJ2-3
v_call: TRBV5-1
d_call: NA
cdr3_aa: CASSLFSDTQYF
cdr3_nt: TGCGCCAGCAGCTTGTTTTCCGATACGCAGTATTTT

clone_size: NA
j_call: TRBJ1-6
v_call: TRBV4-3
d_call: NA
cdr3_aa: CASSQETGRNSPLHF
cdr3_nt: TGCGCCAGCAGCCAAGAAACCGGCCGTAATTCACCCCTCCACTTT